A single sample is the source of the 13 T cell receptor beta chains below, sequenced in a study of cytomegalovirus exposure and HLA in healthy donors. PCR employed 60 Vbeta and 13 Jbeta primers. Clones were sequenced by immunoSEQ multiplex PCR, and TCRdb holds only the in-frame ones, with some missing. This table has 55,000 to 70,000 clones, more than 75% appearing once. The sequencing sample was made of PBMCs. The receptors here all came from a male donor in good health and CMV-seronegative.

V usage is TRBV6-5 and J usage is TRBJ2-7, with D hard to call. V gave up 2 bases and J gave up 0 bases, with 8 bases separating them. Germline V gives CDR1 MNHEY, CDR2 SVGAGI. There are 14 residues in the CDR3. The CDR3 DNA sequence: TGTGCCAGCAGTTACCAGGTCCTCTCCTACGAGCAGTACTTC. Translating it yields CASSYQVLSYEQYF.

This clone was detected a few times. The CDR3 bases are TGCAGCGTTACGTCAGGGAATCAGCCCCAGCATTTT. Translated: CSVTSGNQPQHF. The gene calls are TRBV29-1 and TRBJ1-5, with D possibly TRBD1 on 5 matching bases. This CDR3 contains 12 residues. Germline V gene lookup returns CDR1 SQVTM and CDR2 ANQGSEA. V was clipped by 5 bases and J by 4 bases, with 9 bases between them.

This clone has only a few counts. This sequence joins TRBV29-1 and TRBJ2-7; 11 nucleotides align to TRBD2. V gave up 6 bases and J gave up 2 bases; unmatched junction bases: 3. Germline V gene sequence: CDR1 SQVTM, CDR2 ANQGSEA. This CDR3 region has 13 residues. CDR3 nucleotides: TGCAGCGTCGGGACTAGCGGACCCTACGAGCAGTACTTC. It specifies CSVGTSGPYEQYF.

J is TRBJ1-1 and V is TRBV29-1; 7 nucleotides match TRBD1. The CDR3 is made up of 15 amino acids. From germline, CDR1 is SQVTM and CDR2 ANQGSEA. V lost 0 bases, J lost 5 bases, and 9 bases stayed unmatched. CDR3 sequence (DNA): TGCAGCGTTGAAGATTCATGGGCAGGGGGGACTGAAGCTTTCTTT. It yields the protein CSVEDSWAGGTEAFF.

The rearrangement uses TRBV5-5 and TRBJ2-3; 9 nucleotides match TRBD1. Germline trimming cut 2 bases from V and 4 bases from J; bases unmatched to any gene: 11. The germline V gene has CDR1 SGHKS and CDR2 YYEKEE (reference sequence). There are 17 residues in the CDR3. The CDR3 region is CASSFLVGGQGADTQYF. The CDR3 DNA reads TGTGCCAGCAGCTTCCTCGTCGGGGGACAGGGCGCAGATACGCAGTATTTT.

The CDR3 loop is CASSLGTSGVGFYNEQFF. In DNA form, the CDR3 reads TGTGCCAGCAGCCTCGGGACTAGCGGGGTTGGGTTCTACAATGAGCAGTTCTTC. The V call is TRBV7-8, the J call TRBJ2-1, with 13 bases lining up with TRBD2. Germline V gene lookup returns CDR1 SGHVS and CDR2 FQNEAQ. The CDR3 consists of 18 residues. Trimming cost V 5 bases and J 3 bases; bases outside gene matches: 10.

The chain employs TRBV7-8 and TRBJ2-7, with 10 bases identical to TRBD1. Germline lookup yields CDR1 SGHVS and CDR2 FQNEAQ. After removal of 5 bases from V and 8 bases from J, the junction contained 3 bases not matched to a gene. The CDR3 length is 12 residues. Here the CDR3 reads CASSRDRGQQYF. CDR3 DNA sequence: TGTGCCAGCAGCCGGGACAGGGGACAGCAGTACTTC.

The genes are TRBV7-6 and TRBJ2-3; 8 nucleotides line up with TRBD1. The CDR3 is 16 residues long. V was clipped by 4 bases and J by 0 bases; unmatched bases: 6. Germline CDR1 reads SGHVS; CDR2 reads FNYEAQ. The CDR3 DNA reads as TGTGCCAGCAGCTCATATGGACAGGGAAGCACAGATACGCAGTATTTT. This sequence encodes CASSSYGQGSTDTQYF. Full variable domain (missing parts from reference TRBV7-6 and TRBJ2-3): GAGVSQSPRYKVTKRGQDVALRCDPISGHVSLYWYRQALGQGPEFLTYFNYEAQQDKSGLPNDRFSAERPEGSISTLTIQRTEQRDSAMYRCASSSYGQGSTDTQYFGPGTRLTVL.

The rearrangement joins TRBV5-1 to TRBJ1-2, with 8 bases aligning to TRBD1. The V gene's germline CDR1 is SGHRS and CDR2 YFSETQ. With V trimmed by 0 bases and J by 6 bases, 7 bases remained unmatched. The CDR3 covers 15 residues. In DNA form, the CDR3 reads TGCGCCAGCAGCTTGGGGGCCAGGGGGCAAGATGGCTACACCTTC. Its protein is CASSLGARGQDGYTF. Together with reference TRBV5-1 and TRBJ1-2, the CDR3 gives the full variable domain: KAGVTQTPRYLIKTRGQQVTLSCSPISGHRSVSWYQQTPGQGLQFLFEYFSETQRNKGNFPGRFSGRQFSNSRSEMNVSTLELGDSALYLCASSLGARGQDGYTFGSGTRLTVV.

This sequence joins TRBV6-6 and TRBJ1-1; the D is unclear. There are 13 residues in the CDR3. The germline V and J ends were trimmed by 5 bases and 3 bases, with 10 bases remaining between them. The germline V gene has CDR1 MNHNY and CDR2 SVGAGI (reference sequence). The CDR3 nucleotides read TGTGCCAGCAGTCGGATACGGGACACTGAAGCTTTCTTT. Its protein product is CASSRIRDTEAFF.

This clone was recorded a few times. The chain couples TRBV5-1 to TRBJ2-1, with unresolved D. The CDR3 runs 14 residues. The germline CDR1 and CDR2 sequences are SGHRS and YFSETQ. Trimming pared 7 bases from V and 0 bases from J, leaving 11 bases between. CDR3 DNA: TGCGCCAGCTCCGCACAGAGCTCCTACAATGAGCAGTTCTTC. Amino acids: CASSAQSSYNEQFF.

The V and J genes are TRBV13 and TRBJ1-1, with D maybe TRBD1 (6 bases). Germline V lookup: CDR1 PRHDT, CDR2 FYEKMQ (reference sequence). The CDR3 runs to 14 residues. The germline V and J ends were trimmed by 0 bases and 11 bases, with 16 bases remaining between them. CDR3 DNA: TGTGCCAGCAGCTTAGGCCCACAGGGTGAGGGTGCTTTCTTT. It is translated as CASSLGPQGEGAFF.

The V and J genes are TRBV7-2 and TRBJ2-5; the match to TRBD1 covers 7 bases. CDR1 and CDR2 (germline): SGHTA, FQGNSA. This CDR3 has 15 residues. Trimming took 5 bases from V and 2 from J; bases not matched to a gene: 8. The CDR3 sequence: CASSPQTGPQETQYF. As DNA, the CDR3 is TGTGCCAGCAGCCCTCAGACAGGGCCACAAGAGACCCAGTACTTC.